Listed here are 4 T cell receptor beta chains from one sample, sequenced in a study of blood T cell repertoires in COVID-19. Profiling relied on immunoSEQ multiplex PCR, and the TCRdb table lists in-frame clones only, not all of them. The data show approximately 100,000 clones, about 80% seen once. Sequenced: peripheral blood. The receptors originated from a woman aged 45-60 years with acute or convalescent COVID-19.

The chain links TRBV2 to TRBJ2-2, with 8 bases fitting TRBD2. Trimming removed 6 bases from V and 5 bases from J; junction bases left unmatched: 11. The germline V gene encodes CDR1 SNHLY and CDR2 FYNNEI. CDR3 length: 16 amino acids. The CDR3 here is CASSAQGAGGTGELFF. The CDR3, as DNA: TGTGCCAGCAGCGCCCAGGGCGCGGGGGGAACCGGGGAGCTGTTTTTT.

The chain employs TRBV12-3 or TRBV12-4 and TRBJ2-1; the D gene is possibly TRBD1 (5 bases). V shed 6 bases and J shed 6 bases, with 12 bases lying between them. The CDR3 consists of 13 residues. This chain's CDR3 is CASRMQGLNEQFF. In DNA form, the CDR3 reads TGTGCCAGCAGAATGCAGGGTCTCAATGAGCAGTTCTTC.

This clone was counted once. The gene calls are TRBV4-2 and TRBJ1-2, with a tentative D call TRBD1 (5 bases). The CDR3 length is 15 residues. Germline V gene sequence: CDR1 LGHNA, CDR2 YNFKEQ. The germline V and J ends were trimmed by 0 bases and 3 bases, with 11 bases remaining between them. CDR3 in amino acids: CASSQDQGADYGYTF. The CDR3 region has the DNA TGTGCCAGCAGCCAAGATCAAGGGGCGGACTATGGCTACACCTTC.

This clone was seen more than once but under ten times. This chain connects TRBV6-6 to TRBJ1-1; 9 bases are a match to TRBD1. The CDR3 covers 14 residues. V lost 6 bases, J lost 8 bases, and 10 bases stayed unmatched. CDR1 MNHNY and CDR2 SVGAGI come from the germline V gene (reference sequence). The CDR3 region is CASRDRGGLVEAFF. The CDR3 nucleotides read TGTGCCAGCAGGGACAGGGGAGGGCTGGTCGAAGCTTTCTTT.